Each of the 28 T cell receptor beta chains below was sequenced from the same sample in a study of blood T cell repertoires in COVID-19. Some clones are missing from TCRdb's copy, which holds only in-frame ones; the method was immunoSEQ multiplex PCR. In the table there are under 300,000 clones, over 65% of which are singletons. The sequencing input was peripheral blood. The receptors here all came from a man in his fifties or sixties who had recovered from COVID-19.

The chain uses TRBV5-8 and TRBJ2-7, with D possibly being TRBD1 (5 bases). The CDR3 runs to 15 residues. Germline V gene sequence: CDR1 SGHTS, CDR2 YDEGEE. The V gene lost 0 bases and the J gene lost 2 bases, with 12 bases spanning the gap. CDR3 amino acids: CASSLASGLTYEQYF. As DNA, the CDR3 is TGTGCCAGCAGCTTGGCGTCAGGGCTAACCTACGAGCAGTACTTC.

This chain links TRBV6-5 with TRBJ2-3; 7 nucleotides match TRBD1. V lost 10 bases, J lost 4 bases, and 14 bases stayed unmatched. Germline CDR1 reads MNHEY; CDR2 reads SVGAGI. The CDR3 covers 15 residues. The CDR3 region is CATTQQGGVADTQYF. CDR3 nucleotide sequence: TGTGCCACAACCCAGCAAGGGGGCGTTGCAGATACGCAGTATTTT.

The V gene is TRBV5-1, the J gene TRBJ2-7; D remains ambiguous. The V end lost 2 bases, the J end lost 5 bases, and 5 bases lay between the germline ends. CDR1 SGHRS and CDR2 YFSETQ come from the germline V gene. This CDR3 spans 11 amino acids. The CDR3 reads CASSLNNEQYF. In DNA form, the CDR3 reads TGCGCCAGCAGCTTAAATAACGAGCAGTACTTC.

This rearrangement joins TRBV7-2 to TRBJ2-2, with 7 bases matching TRBD2. This CDR3 is built from 17 residues. Germline lookup yields CDR1 SGHTA and CDR2 FQGNSA. The V and J ends lost 7 bases and 2 bases, in that order; junction bases with no gene match: 13. CDR3 sequence (DNA): TGTGCCAGCACCTCGCCCCGGCCAGCGGGAAACACCGGGGAGCTGTTTTTT. Protein product: CASTSPRPAGNTGELFF.

The chain uses TRBV5-1 and TRBJ2-7; maybe TRBD2 (6 bases). This CDR3 has 14 residues. Germline loops: CDR1 SGHRS, CDR2 YFSETQ. V lost 9 bases, J lost 2 bases, and 18 bases lay in between. The CDR3 nucleotides read TGCGCCACCATCAGCCGGGACTTCACCTACGAGCAGTACTTC. Translating it yields CATISRDFTYEQYF.

The chain combines TRBV7-2 with TRBJ2-1; tentatively, D is TRBD1 (5 bases). Between the trimmed V and J ends, which lost 1 base and 3 bases, there was a span of 7 bases. This CDR3 is built from 14 residues. CDR1 SGHTA and CDR2 FQGNSA come from the germline V gene. The CDR3 reads CASSLGQNYNEQFF. The CDR3 bases are TGTGCCAGCAGCTTAGGACAGAACTACAATGAGCAGTTCTTC.

V usage is TRBV7-9 and J usage is TRBJ1-2, with 7 bases aligning to TRBD1. Germline V lookup: CDR1 SEHNR, CDR2 FQNEAQ (reference sequence). The trim removed 5 bases at V and 7 bases at J, leaving 4 bases unmatched. The CDR3 is made up of 12 amino acids. The CDR3 DNA follows: TGTGCCAGCAGCCTCCGGGACAGTGGCTACACCTTC. As protein: CASSLRDSGYTF.

V usage is TRBV6-6 and J usage is TRBJ1-1, with 8 positions matching TRBD1. The ends lost 6 bases at V and 11 bases at J; junction bases unmatched: 5. There are 11 residues in the CDR3. Germline lookup yields CDR1 MNHNY and CDR2 SVGAGI (reference sequence). The CDR3 reads CASRDRERAFF. CDR3 sequence (DNA): TGTGCCAGCAGGGACAGGGAACGGGCTTTCTTT.

The genes are TRBV13 and TRBJ1-1; D gene ambiguous. With 3 bases removed from V and 1 base from J, the gap between germline ends came to 12 bases. Per the germline V gene, CDR1 is PRHDT and CDR2 is FYEKMQ (reference sequence). The CDR3 is made up of 15 amino acids. The chain's CDR3 is CASSFLARGNTEAFF. The CDR3 DNA sequence: TGTGCCAGCAGCTTTTTGGCACGTGGGAACACTGAAGCTTTCTTT.

The chain carries TRBV27 and TRBJ1-1; the D gene is possibly TRBD1 (5 bases). The CDR3 extends over 16 amino acids. The germline gives CDR1 MNHEY, CDR2 SMNVEV (reference sequence). V lost 3 bases, J lost 7 bases, and 21 bases lay in between. CDR3 sequence: CASSLGWGQVEDEAFF. Here the CDR3 DNA reads TGTGCCAGCAGTTTGGGTTGGGGCCAAGTGGAAGATGAAGCTTTCTTT.

This clone appeared a single time. This rearrangement joins TRBV7-9 to TRBJ1-2, with TRBD1 matching 9 bases. The trim removed 5 bases at V and 6 bases at J, leaving 4 bases unmatched. The CDR3 spans 13 residues. Germline CDR1 reads SEHNR; CDR2 reads FQNEAQ (reference sequence). This chain's CDR3 is CASSDRDRDGYTF. The CDR3 region has the DNA TGTGCCAGCAGCGATCGGGACAGGGATGGCTACACCTTC.

The J gene is TRBJ2-3, the V gene TRBV9; D gene ambiguous. Germline V CDR1 and CDR2: SGDLS, YYNGEE. Trimming stripped 3 bases from V and 0 bases from J, with 11 bases between. The CDR3 extends over 15 amino acids. CDR3 nucleotides: TGTGCCAGCAGCGGTGGCAACCCTAGCACAGATACGCAGTATTTT. This gives the protein CASSGGNPSTDTQYF.

The chain combines TRBV2 with TRBJ2-7; 10 bases match TRBD1. The V segment lost 7 bases and the J segment 3 bases; nucleotides outside the gene matches: 3. CDR3 length: 13 amino acids. The germline gives CDR1 SNHLY, CDR2 FYNNEI. The CDR3 is CASIWDRGYEQYF. The CDR3, as DNA: TGTGCCAGCATTTGGGACAGGGGCTACGAGCAGTACTTC.

The chain carries TRBV24-1 and TRBJ2-1, with 8 positions matching TRBD2. Germline V gene data show CDR1 as KGHDR and CDR2 as SFDVKD. The CDR3 runs to 16 residues. Trimming removed 1 base from V and 2 bases from J; junction bases left unmatched: 3. CDR3 in DNA: TGTGCCACCAGTGATTTTTCGGGGGGGACCTACAATGAGCAGTTCTTC. Its translation is CATSDFSGGTYNEQFF.

The chain is built from TRBV12-3 or TRBV12-4 and TRBJ2-3; D not certain. There are 13 residues in the CDR3. V was cut by 3 bases and J by 0 bases, with 4 bases left in between. The DNA of the CDR3 is TGTGCCAGCAGTTTTCAGAGCACAGATACGCAGTATTTT. Translating gives CASSFQSTDTQYF.

The CDR3 DNA sequence: TGCGCCAGCAGCTTGGCCGGGAAGGGGAACACCGGGGAGCTGTTTTTT. This codes for CASSLAGKGNTGELFF. The chain carries TRBV5-1 and TRBJ2-2; D might be TRBD2 (5 bases). CDR1 is SGHRS and CDR2 is YFSETQ in the germline V gene. The CDR3 is 16 residues long. Deletions cut 0 bases from V and 1 base from J, with 10 bases between.

This chain joins TRBV18 and TRBJ2-7, with a weak D call TRBD2 (5 bases). Trimming took 5 bases from V and 3 from J, leaving 8 bases between them. CDR3 length: 12 residues. The V gene's germline CDR1 is KGHSH and CDR2 LQKENI. In DNA, the CDR3 is TGTGCCAGCTCAGGAGGCGACTACGAGCAGTACTTC. As protein: CASSGGDYEQYF. Looking up the rest from reference TRBV18 and TRBJ2-7 gives the full variable domain: NAGVMQNPRHLVRRRGQEARLRCSPMKGHSHVYWYRQLPEEGLKFMVYLQKENIIDESGMPKERFSAEFPKEGPSILRIQQVVRGDSAAYFCASSGGDYEQYFGPGTRLTVT.

In nucleotides, the CDR3 is TGTGCCAGCAGACAGGGACGAAACACCATATATTTT. This gives the protein CASRQGRNTIYF. The rearrangement links TRBV3-1 (or the pseudogene TRBV3-2) to TRBJ1-3, with a tentative D call TRBD1 (6 bases). V was pared by 6 bases and J by 5 bases, with 8 bases between. The CDR3 loop spans 12 amino acids. Germline-derived CDR1 and CDR2 are LGHDT and YNNKEL (reference sequence).

The sample holds many counts of this clone. This chain joins TRBV9 and TRBJ1-1; D gene ambiguous. The CDR3 consists of 14 residues. The V end was cut by 4 bases, the J end by 5 bases, with 15 bases between. Per the germline V gene, CDR1 is SGDLS and CDR2 is YYNGEE. The CDR3 is CASSPRGGLTEAFF. The CDR3 DNA sequence: TGTGCCAGCAGCCCCCGGGGAGGGTTGACTGAAGCTTTCTTT.

The chain carries TRBV5-4 and TRBJ2-5; 9 bases are shared with TRBD1. This CDR3 has 15 amino acids. Germline CDR1 SGHNT, CDR2 YYREEE (reference sequence). V was pared by 4 bases and J by 4 bases, with 8 bases of the junction left unmatched. The CDR3 bases are TGTGCCAGCAGCCTGAAAGAGGGACAGGGAGAGACCCAGTACTTC. It codes for CASSLKEGQGETQYF.

This rearrangement joins TRBV5-1 to TRBJ2-1, with 11 positions matching TRBD2. Germline assignment: CDR1 SGHRS and CDR2 YFSETQ. The V and J ends lost 4 bases and 4 bases, in that order; junction bases with no gene match: 4. This CDR3 spans 15 amino acids. The CDR3 loop is CASSRTSGGYNEQFF. In nucleotides, the CDR3 is TGCGCCAGCAGCCGAACTAGCGGGGGTTACAATGAGCAGTTCTTC.

For this clone: Other DNA sequences of this sample code for an identical CDR3. The rearrangement uses TRBV19 and TRBJ2-7; 8 bases are shared with TRBD2. The germline V gene has CDR1 LNHDA and CDR2 SQIVND (reference sequence). Trimming took 0 bases from V and 0 from J; bases not matched to a gene: 1. This CDR3 region has 15 residues. This CDR3 is CASSIEAGASYEQYF. CDR3 DNA sequence: TGTGCCAGTAGTATAGAAGCGGGGGCCTCCTACGAGCAGTACTTC.

The chain joins TRBV25-1 to TRBJ2-5, with D possibly matching TRBD2 (6 bases). The CDR3 contains 15 residues. The V and J ends lost 5 bases and 2 bases respectively, with 15 bases between them. CDR1 MGHDK and CDR2 SYGVNS come from the germline V gene. The CDR3 loop is CASSKPGLQQETQYF. For the CDR3, the DNA is TGTGCCAGCAGTAAGCCGGGACTTCAACAAGAGACCCAGTACTTC.

This chain's CDR3 is CASKQGSTNEKLFF. Here the CDR3 DNA reads TGTGCCAGTAAACAGGGGTCAACTAATGAAAAACTGTTTTTT. The V call is TRBV19, the J call TRBJ1-4; 7 bases are a match to TRBD1. Losses at the gene ends were 7 bases for V and 0 bases for J; bases not matched to a gene: 2. The CDR3 runs to 14 residues. Germline V CDR1 and CDR2: LNHDA, SQIVND (reference sequence).

The V call is TRBV6-5, the J call TRBJ2-3; the match to TRBD1 covers 7 bases. Trimming at V came to 4 bases and at J to 0 bases, leaving 4 bases not matched to a gene. The CDR3 is 15 amino acids. The germline V gene has CDR1 MNHEY and CDR2 SVGAGI. The CDR3 region is CASSLDRTSTDTQYF. The CDR3 coding sequence is TGTGCCAGCAGTTTGGACAGGACTAGCACAGATACGCAGTATTTT.

The chain uses TRBV6-5 and TRBJ2-7; a weak D match, TRBD1 (5 bases). V lost 6 bases and J 7 bases, leaving 10 bases between the germline ends. CDR1 is MNHEY and CDR2 is SVGAGI in the germline V gene. The CDR3 runs 11 residues. The CDR3 region has the DNA TGTGCCAGCAGCCGGAGACAGGAGCAGTACTTC. It encodes CASSRRQEQYF.

CDR3 sequence (DNA): TGTGCCAGCAGCCGTCAGGCAGGGCAGCCCCAGCATTTT. Translation gives CASSRQAGQPQHF. This chain connects TRBV3-1 (or the pseudogene TRBV3-2) to TRBJ1-5; TRBD1 might be the D (5 bases). V lost 4 bases, J lost 7 bases, and 11 bases lay in between. Germline CDR1 is LGHDT and CDR2 is YNNKEL (reference sequence). This CDR3 has 13 residues.

The V gene is TRBV14, the J gene TRBJ1-1; 8 bases agree with TRBD1. Germline V lookup: CDR1 SGHDN, CDR2 FVKESK. This CDR3 region has 15 residues. V shed 4 bases, J shed 4 bases, and the junction held 8 bases outside the gene matches. CDR3 DNA sequence: TGTGCCAGCAGCCTAAGGACAGGGCTGGGCACTGAAGCTTTCTTT. Protein: CASSLRTGLGTEAFF.